Listed here is a single T cell receptor (beta chain). Antigen unknown. The sample's time point: healthy volunteer bleed at 6 weeks. Sequencing started from total RNA isolated from unfractionated whole blood. The CDR3 spans 14 residues. Germline V gene sequence: CDR1 SEHNR, CDR2 FQNEAQ (reference sequence). V shed 0 bases and J shed 5 bases, with 8 bases lying between them. This sample is part of a study of human T cells and chemical hapten exposure. Whole-study context: TCR yields per sample varied mostly from small pooled library volume differences.

General study findings and limits: TCRs at a frequency above 1 in 1000 stayed unchanged with DPC sensitization.

Individual cDNA molecules in this library carried unique molecular identifiers. Via MiXCR, TCRdb re-called the RACE reads, giving one row per CDR3 protein. Of about 77,000 distinct CDR3 sequences in the sample, about 8.6% are singletons; the top ten hold around 1.7%. The sequenced sample was whole blood. The chain is built from TRBV7-9 and TRBJ2-1; D not certain. This clonotype originated in a female donor in good health. Some clones in this sample may be carry-over from other donors' samples. In nucleotides, the CDR3 is TGTGCCAGCAGCTTAGCTGGGCCAGACAATGAGCAGTTCTTC. Translating gives CASSLAGPDNEQFF. The variable domain in full, completed from reference TRBV7-9 and TRBJ2-1, reads DTGVSQNPRHKITKRGQNVTFRCDPISEHNRLYWYRQTLGQGPEFLTYFQNEAQLEKSRLLSDRFSAERPKGSFSTLEIQRTEQGDSAMYLCASSLAGPDNEQFFGPGTRLTVL.